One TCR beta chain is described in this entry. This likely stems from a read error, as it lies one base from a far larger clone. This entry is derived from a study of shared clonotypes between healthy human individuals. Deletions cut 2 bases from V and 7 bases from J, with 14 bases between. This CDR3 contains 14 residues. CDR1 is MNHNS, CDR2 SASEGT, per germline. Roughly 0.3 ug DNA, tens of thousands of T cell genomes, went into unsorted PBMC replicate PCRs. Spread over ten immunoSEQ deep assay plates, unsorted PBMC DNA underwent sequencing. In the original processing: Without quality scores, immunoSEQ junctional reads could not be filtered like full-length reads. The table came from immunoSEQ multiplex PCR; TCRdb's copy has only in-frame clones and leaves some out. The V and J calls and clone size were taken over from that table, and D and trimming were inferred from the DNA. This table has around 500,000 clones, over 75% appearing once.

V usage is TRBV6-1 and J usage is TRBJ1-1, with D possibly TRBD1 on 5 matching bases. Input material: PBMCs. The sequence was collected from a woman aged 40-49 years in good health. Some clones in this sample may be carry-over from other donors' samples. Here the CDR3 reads CASSEFPGSGEAFF. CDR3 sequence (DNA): TGTGCCAGCAGTGAATTTCCAGGGAGCGGTGAAGCTTTCTTT.